This T cell receptor beta chain was captured in a study of blood T cell repertoires in COVID-19. Study as a whole: From the United States, Italy and Spain came samples of acute and convalescent COVID-19.

The CDR3 consists of 13 residues. With 1 base removed from V and 5 bases from J, the gap between germline ends came to 6 bases. Germline CDR1 and CDR2: KGHSH and LQKENI. The study counted Cohort 3 donors as recovered given two negative PCRs, clearance, or symptom resolution. The authors' processing: Amplified reference gene primers provided the basis for estimating nucleated cell counts. Only in-frame clones appear in the TCRdb table, and some are missing; sequencing was by immunoSEQ multiplex PCR. Clone size and the V and J calls come from that table; the DNA yielded D and trimming. The sample records nearly 400,000 clones, under 90% being singletons.

Sequencing used PBMCs or T cells enriched from blood (not recorded which). The sequence derives from a woman under 40 who had recovered from COVID-19. The V gene is TRBV18, the J gene TRBJ2-1; no clear D gene. The CDR3, as DNA: TGTGCCAGCTCACCACGATTAGACAATGAGCAGTTCTTC. Its protein product is CASSPRLDNEQFF.